The 6 T cell receptor beta chains given below trace back to one sample, sequenced in a study of esophageal squamous cell carcinoma under preoperative chemotherapy. This sample's time point: after preoperative PTX-NDP chemotherapy. Each CDR3 protein gets one entry after TCRdb re-called the PCR reads with MiXCR. This table holds about 18,000 distinct CDR3 sequences, about 43% found once. The specimen was taken from a patient given preoperative chemotherapy. The receptors come from a human donor with esophageal squamous cell carcinoma. The donor label of this sample is uncertain.

This clonotype was observed a handful of times. The chain carries TRBV7-2 and TRBJ2-3; D is unresolved. CDR1 is SGHTA and CDR2 is FQGNSA in the germline V gene. This CDR3 contains 12 residues. Between the trimmed V and J ends, which lost 4 bases and 4 bases, there was a span of 6 bases. CDR3: CASSYGADTQYF. The CDR3 DNA follows: TGTGCCAGCAGCTACGGCGCAGATACGCAGTATTTT.

In this sample, this clonotype turned up a few times. The chain couples TRBV10-3 to TRBJ2-5; the match to TRBD2 covers 7 bases. The DNA end is more similar to TRBJ2-7, so the J call may be wrong. Germline-derived CDR1 and CDR2 are ENHRY and SYGVKD. The CDR3 is made up of 15 amino acids. The CDR3 loop is CAISDGGSKSYEQYF. CDR3 sequence (DNA): TGTGCCATCAGTGACGGCGGGAGCAAGTCCTACGAGCAGTACTTC.

This clonotype was seen only a few times. The genes are TRBV7-2 and TRBJ2-3; the match to TRBD2 covers 7 bases. This CDR3 is built from 15 residues. Germline loops: CDR1 SGHTA, CDR2 FQGNSA. With V trimmed by 3 bases and J by 1 base, 4 bases remained unmatched. In nucleotides, the CDR3 is TGTGCCAGCAGCTTTAGGGACTATCGCACAGATACGCAGTATTTT. Translated, it gives CASSFRDYRTDTQYF.

By share, this clonotype counts as large. V and J are TRBV7-6 and TRBJ2-3, with D maybe TRBD2 (6 bases). Germline V gene sequence: CDR1 SGHVS, CDR2 FNYEAQ. The length of the CDR3 is 14 residues. Trimming took off 1 base at V and 6 bases at J, with 11 bases between the two ends. The chain's CDR3 is CASSLGSGGDTQYF. The CDR3 DNA follows: TGTGCCAGCAGCTTAGGGTCTGGGGGGGATACGCAGTATTTT.

Comment on this clonotype: One end of the junction varies from germline; a read error may be responsible. The gene calls are TRBV7-3 and TRBJ2-1; 8 bases are a match to TRBD2. The CDR3 totals 16 residues. Germline loops: CDR1 SGHTA, CDR2 FQGTGA. The CDR3 loop reads CASSLAGGSGAYELNF. The CDR3 bases are TGTGCCAGCAGCTTAGCGGGAGGAAGTGGGGCCTACGAGCTGAATTTC. Drawing the rest from reference TRBV7-3 and TRBJ2-1, the complete variable domain is GAGVSQTPSNKVTEKGKYVELRCDPISGHTALYWYRQSLGQGPEFLIYFQGTGAADDSGLPNDRFFAVRPEGSVSTLKIQRTERGDSAVYLCASSLAGGSGAYELNFGPGTRLTVL.

This clonotype was seen at least ten times. The chain employs TRBV6-1 and TRBJ2-7; D is tentatively TRBD1 or TRBD2 (6 bases each). The germline CDR1 and CDR2 sequences are MNHNS and SASEGT. The CDR3 spans 15 residues. Trimming stripped 5 bases from V and 2 bases from J, with 16 bases between. DNA of the CDR3: TGTGCCAGCAGTCCGGGGGCCCGGCCAACCTACGAGCAGTACTTC. Translation: CASSPGARPTYEQYF.